Sequencing of this T cell receptor (beta chain) was carried out in a study of T cell repertoires in aging, cancer and after chemotherapy. Study-wide background: Donor ages fell into six groups from 30 or younger up to 70 or older.

Germline-derived CDR1 and CDR2 are MNHEY and SVGAGI. The CDR3 runs 13 residues. Multiplex touch-down PCR with TRB-A/B primers amplified rearranged V-D-J TRB sequences. TCRdb reprocessed the multiplex PCR reads with MiXCR, giving one entry per CDR3 protein. This table holds several thousand distinct CDR3 sequences, roughly 31% found once. Broader study findings: Immunological memory after chemotherapy cannot be judged from the repertoire data. In cancer patients, declining TCR diversity with age involved lost richness and lost evenness.

Amplification of TCR beta used genomic DNA extracted from peripheral blood. In regard to this clonotype: Its specificity is not known. A junction boundary mismatches the germline segment, possibly from a read error.

Sample: blood. The V gene is TRBV6-5, the J gene TRBJ2-7; no clear D gene. The origin of this receptor is a human donor in good health. The donor label of this sample is uncertain. The chain's CDR3 is CASSDSLAAEQYF. The CDR3 nucleotides are TGTGCCAGCAGTGACTCCCTTGCCGCCGAGCAGTACTTC.